Following are 30 T cell receptor beta chains from one sample sequenced in a study of blood T cell repertoires in COVID-19. The protocol was immunoSEQ multiplex PCR, while the TCRdb copy is restricted to in-frame clones and leaves out a portion. The sample holds approximately 130,000 clones; 85% are singletons and the top ten take around 4.1%. The specimen was peripheral blood. These receptors came from a human donor in a cohort sampled during active COVID-19.

The rearrangement joins TRBV29-1 to TRBJ2-1; 10 bases line up with TRBD2. Germline V gene data show CDR1 as SQVTM and CDR2 as ANQGSEA. With 7 bases clipped from V and 9 bases from J, the junction kept 9 bases outside the gene matches. The length of the CDR3 is 13 residues. The CDR3 sequence: CSEGLAAGSEQFF. In nucleotides, the CDR3 is TGCAGCGAAGGACTAGCGGCTGGTTCTGAGCAGTTCTTC.

This clone was seen only a few times. The chain carries TRBV19 and TRBJ2-2; a possible D gene is TRBD1 (6 bases). This CDR3 is built from 14 residues. Germline V gene lookup returns CDR1 LNHDA and CDR2 SQIVND (reference sequence). The ends were cut back, 9 bases at V and 5 bases at J, with 16 bases in the middle. The chain's CDR3 is CASLKGTTTGELFF. The CDR3 DNA reads as TGTGCCAGCCTGAAAGGGACAACTACCGGGGAGCTGTTTTTT.

The chain employs TRBV9 and TRBJ2-1; maybe TRBD2 (6 bases). The germline gives CDR1 SGDLS, CDR2 YYNGEE. CDR3 length equals 13 residues. Trimming stripped 5 bases from V and 6 bases from J, with 12 bases between. The CDR3 spells CASSLPGLNEQFF. CDR3 DNA sequence: TGTGCCAGCAGTTTACCGGGACTCAATGAGCAGTTCTTC.

The chain has TRBV7-2 and TRBJ2-5, with TRBD2 matching 8 bases. J lost 4 bases, V lost 7 bases, and 5 bases had no gene match. Germline CDR1 reads SGHTA; CDR2 reads FQGNSA. This CDR3 spans 13 amino acids. DNA for the CDR3: TGTGCCAGCATCCGCAGCGGGGGAGAGACCCAGTACTTC. Protein: CASIRSGGETQYF.

The J gene is TRBJ1-1, the V gene TRBV6-2 or TRBV6-3, with 9 bases that match TRBD1. The CDR3 has 16 residues. V lost 5 bases to trimming and J lost 0 bases; unmatched junction nucleotides: 7. Germline loops: CDR1 MNHEY, CDR2 SVGEGT. The CDR3 region has the DNA TGTGCCAGCAGTCGGGACAGGGCGGCCCTGAACACTGAAGCTTTCTTT. This gives the protein CASSRDRAALNTEAFF.

The rearrangement joins TRBV7-2 to TRBJ2-2; 8 bases are shared with TRBD1. J lost 6 bases, V lost 2 bases, and 2 bases had no gene match. Germline values: CDR1 SGHTA, CDR2 FQGNSA. CDR3 size: 14 residues. CDR3 protein: CASSLLQGAGELFF. The CDR3 bases are TGTGCCAGCAGCTTACTACAGGGGGCCGGGGAGCTGTTTTTT.

The chain carries TRBV6-5 and TRBJ2-1; D perhaps matches TRBD1 (5 bases). The CDR3 covers 15 residues. Germline V gene sequence: CDR1 MNHEY, CDR2 SVGAGI. The V end lost 7 bases, the J end lost 6 bases, and 19 bases lay between the germline ends. CDR3 residues: CASTYHPQGSNEQFF. CDR3 in DNA: TGTGCCAGCACCTACCACCCCCAGGGCTCCAATGAGCAGTTCTTC.

In its sample, this clone was seen once. V is TRBV5-4 and J is TRBJ2-7; possibly TRBD1 for D (6 bases). V was pared by 1 base and J by 6 bases, with 14 bases between. CDR3 length equals 14 residues. Per the germline V gene, CDR1 is SGHNT and CDR2 is YYREEE (reference sequence). The CDR3 region is CASSLKGGIREQYV. The CDR3 bases are TGTGCCAGCAGCTTGAAAGGGGGAATTCGCGAGCAGTACGTC.

V gene TRBV6-6 combines with J gene TRBJ2-5, with 7 bases matching TRBD2. From germline, CDR1 is MNHNY and CDR2 SVGAGI (reference sequence). The CDR3 is 15 amino acids. J lost 6 bases, V lost 7 bases, and 14 bases had no gene match. CDR3 sequence: CASIERGGGWQTQYF. The CDR3 region has the DNA TGTGCCAGCATCGAGCGGGGTGGAGGCTGGCAGACCCAGTACTTC.

In this sample, this clone turned up a few times. The chain employs TRBV7-2 and TRBJ1-2; possible D gene TRBD1, 5 bases. V lost 5 bases, J lost 0 bases, and 7 bases lay in between. Germline-derived CDR1 and CDR2 are SGHTA and FQGNSA. This CDR3 has 13 amino acids. The CDR3 is CASSPTANYGYTF. CDR3 in DNA: TGTGCCAGCAGCCCGACAGCTAACTATGGCTACACCTTC.

The chain carries TRBV12-3 or TRBV12-4 and TRBJ1-4; tentatively, D is TRBD1 (6 bases). The CDR3 totals 12 residues. Trimming removed 6 bases from V and 13 bases from J, with 15 bases in between. The CDR3 DNA sequence: TGTGCCAGCAGCGCAGGACAGACATTACTGTTTTTT. It codes for CASSAGQTLLFF.

The rearrangement joins TRBV12-5 to TRBJ2-5; TRBD1 matches at 7 bases. Germline CDR1 reads LGHNT; CDR2 reads FRNRAP. The CDR3 length is 15 residues. V was pared by 1 base and J by 2 bases, with 4 bases of the junction left unmatched. CDR3 in DNA: TGTGCTAGTGGTTTGGCCGGGACAGAACAAGAGACCCAGTACTTC. Encoded protein: CASGLAGTEQETQYF.

V is TRBV2 and J is TRBJ1-2, with TRBD1 identical over 10 bases. This CDR3 is 15 amino acids long. The J segment lost 6 bases and the V segment lost 6 bases, leaving 10 bases of the junction unmatched. The germline V gene has CDR1 SNHLY and CDR2 FYNNEI. The CDR3, as DNA: TGTGCCAGCAGGGATACGGACAGGGGGAATGATGGCTACACCTTC. Protein sequence: CASRDTDRGNDGYTF. Complete variable domain (other parts from reference TRBV2 and TRBJ1-2): EPEVTQTPSHQVTQMGQEVILRCVPISNHLYFYWYRQILGQKVEFLVSFYNNEISEKSEIFDDQFSVERPDGSNFTLKIRSTKLEDSAMYFCASRDTDRGNDGYTFGSGTRLTVV.

The rearrangement uses TRBV14 and TRBJ1-1; 9 nucleotides align to TRBD1. Trimming at V came to 5 bases and at J to 11 bases, leaving 6 bases not matched to a gene. From germline, CDR1 is SGHDN and CDR2 FVKESK. The CDR3 totals 12 residues. The CDR3 region is CASSGTGIRAFF. In nucleotides, the CDR3 is TGTGCCAGCAGCGGGACAGGGATTCGGGCTTTCTTT.

Comments on this clone: Other nucleotide sequences from this sample produce the same CDR3. The chain links TRBV13 to TRBJ2-3; a weak D match, TRBD2 (6 bases). The CDR3 consists of 13 residues. Germline V gene sequence: CDR1 PRHDT, CDR2 FYEKMQ (reference sequence). With 11 bases removed from V and 3 bases from J, the gap between germline ends came to 15 bases. The CDR3 DNA is TGTGCCGGACGCGACCGGGGGACAGATACGCAGTATTTT. It specifies CAGRDRGTDTQYF.

The chain combines TRBV3-1 (or the pseudogene TRBV3-2) with TRBJ1-1, with a tentative D call TRBD1 (6 bases). Between the trimmed V and J ends, which lost 4 bases and 8 bases, there was a span of 11 bases. The CDR3 spans 12 residues. Germline lookup yields CDR1 LGHDT and CDR2 YNNKEL (reference sequence). The CDR3 is CASSLGTWEAFF. The CDR3 DNA sequence: TGTGCCAGCAGCCTAGGGACATGGGAAGCTTTCTTT.

The V gene is TRBV20-1, the J gene TRBJ2-1; weak D call: TRBD2 (6 bases). Trimming took 3 bases from V and 1 from J, leaving 7 bases between them. The CDR3 has 13 amino acids. Per germline, CDR1 DFQATT and CDR2 SNEGSKA (reference sequence). CDR3 DNA sequence: TGCAGTGCTAGTCGGGGGTCCTACAATGAGCAGTTCTTC. This encodes CSASRGSYNEQFF.

The chain uses TRBV5-1 and TRBJ2-1; D might be TRBD2 (5 bases). V lost 5 bases, J lost 12 bases, and 9 bases lay in between. The germline CDR1 and CDR2 sequences are SGHRS and YFSETQ. The CDR3 is made up of 10 amino acids. CDR3 protein: CASSSRAQFF. The CDR3 DNA sequence: TGCGCCAGCAGTTCGAGGGCGCAGTTCTTC. Variable domain in full (rest from reference TRBV5-1 and TRBJ2-1): KAGVTQTPRYLIKTRGQQVTLSCSPISGHRSVSWYQQTPGQGLQFLFEYFSETQRNKGNFPGRFSGRQFSNSRSEMNVSTLELGDSALYLCASSSRAQFFGPGTRLTVL.

This chain uses TRBV24-1 with TRBJ1-5, with TRBD1 matching over 9 bases. CDR3 length: 16 amino acids. The junction had 5 bases not matched to a gene; V was cut back by 5 bases and J by 1 base. Germline loops: CDR1 KGHDR, CDR2 SFDVKD. CDR3 region: CATSGLQGASNQPQHF. In DNA, the CDR3 is TGTGCCACCAGTGGGCTACAGGGGGCCAGCAATCAGCCCCAGCATTTT.

CDR3 amino acids: CASSPLAGEDYEQYF. The CDR3 DNA reads as TGTGCCAGCAGCCCTCTTGCGGGGGAAGACTACGAGCAGTACTTC. V is TRBV5-4 and J is TRBJ2-7; 7 nucleotides agree with TRBD2. Germline V CDR1 and CDR2: SGHNT, YYREEE (reference sequence). This CDR3 is 15 amino acids long. V lost 4 bases to trimming and J lost 3 bases; unmatched junction nucleotides: 10.

This sequence joins TRBV5-1 and TRBJ2-1; 7 bases fit TRBD1. The CDR3 runs to 16 residues. Per germline, CDR1 SGHRS and CDR2 YFSETQ. The V segment lost 0 bases and the J segment 9 bases; nucleotides outside the gene matches: 12. CDR3: CASSLDMRTGKGEQFF. The DNA of the CDR3 is TGCGCCAGCAGCTTGGATATGAGGACAGGCAAGGGTGAGCAGTTCTTC.

This clone was found once. The chain employs TRBV6-6 and TRBJ2-5; a weak D match, TRBD1 (6 bases). This CDR3 is built from 15 residues. The ends were cut back, 5 bases at V and 0 bases at J, with 13 bases in the middle. Germline V lookup: CDR1 MNHNY, CDR2 SVGAGI (reference sequence). The CDR3 protein is CASSRTRGYQETQYF. In nucleotides, the CDR3 is TGTGCCAGCAGTCGTACCAGGGGTTACCAAGAGACCCAGTACTTC.

This rearrangement joins TRBV4-3 to TRBJ1-2; 8 bases line up with TRBD1. V was pared by 4 bases and J by 6 bases, with 10 bases of the junction left unmatched. This CDR3 has 15 residues. CDR1 LGHNA and CDR2 YSLEER come from the germline V gene. The CDR3 sequence is CASSPTSGDRNGYTF. DNA of the CDR3: TGCGCCAGCAGCCCCACCTCTGGGGACAGGAATGGCTACACCTTC.

V gene TRBV10-1 combines with J gene TRBJ1-1, with 9 bases lining up with TRBD1. V was clipped by 1 base and J by 0 bases; unmatched bases: 6. This CDR3 contains 17 residues. Germline V CDR1 and CDR2: WNHNN, SYGVQD (reference sequence). CDR3 DNA sequence: TGCGCCAGCAGTGAGTTCCGAGGGACAGGGATGAACACTGAAGCTTTCTTT. As protein: CASSEFRGTGMNTEAFF.

J is TRBJ2-2 and V is TRBV30; D may be TRBD2 (6 bases). In germline, CDR1 is GTSNPN, CDR2 SVGIG (reference sequence). Deletions cut 8 bases from V and 4 bases from J, with 26 bases between. This CDR3 has 17 residues. DNA for the CDR3: TGTGCCCTAAGGAGGGGCCGGATCAAAGGTGGCACCGGGGAGCTGTTTTTT. The encoded protein is CALRRGRIKGGTGELFF.

The chain links TRBV11-3 to TRBJ2-7; possibly TRBD2 for D (6 bases). Between the trimmed V and J ends, which lost 6 bases and 7 bases, there was a span of 19 bases. Germline V gene lookup returns CDR1 SGHNT and CDR2 YENEEA. This CDR3 has 14 residues. The CDR3 nucleotides are TGTGCCAGCAGGACGGGACGGGCGGGATGGGAGCAGTACGTC. Translated, it gives CASRTGRAGWEQYV.

This chain uses TRBV25-1 with TRBJ1-4; TRBD1 might be the D (6 bases). In germline, CDR1 is MGHDK, CDR2 SYGVNS. CDR3 length: 15 residues. V dropped 5 bases and J dropped 0 bases, with 10 bases sitting between them. CDR3 amino acids: CASSIPGATNEKLFF. The DNA of the CDR3 is TGTGCCAGCAGTATTCCAGGGGCAACTAATGAAAAACTGTTTTTT.

In its sample, this clone was seen once. V gene TRBV5-4 combines with J gene TRBJ1-1; D is unclear. CDR3 length: 15 amino acids. V was pared by 3 bases and J by 0 bases, with 12 bases between. Germline V gene sequence: CDR1 SGHNT, CDR2 YYREEE (reference sequence). The CDR3 DNA follows: TGTGCCAGCAGCTCGGGTTTCGGCATGAACACTGAAGCTTTCTTT. This sequence encodes CASSSGFGMNTEAFF.

The CDR3 nucleotides are TGTGCCAGCACCCTCCCGAGTAACTATGGCTACACCTTC. As protein: CASTLPSNYGYTF. The chain joins TRBV7-2 to TRBJ1-2, with D unresolved. The germline V gene has CDR1 SGHTA and CDR2 FQGNSA. There are 13 residues in the CDR3. Trimming removed 7 bases from V and 1 base from J, with 10 bases in between.

This clone was seen many times. J is TRBJ1-1 and V is TRBV6-2 or TRBV6-3; D remains ambiguous. Germline CDR1 reads MNHEY; CDR2 reads SVGEGT. The CDR3 is 13 amino acids. V was pared by 1 base and J by 1 base, with 4 bases between. As DNA, the CDR3 is TGTGCCAGCAGTTACTGGCAGAACACTGAAGCTTTCTTT. This encodes CASSYWQNTEAFF.